These T cell receptor beta chains were read from a single sample in a study of blood T cell repertoires in COVID-19. Sequencing used immunoSEQ multiplex PCR; TCRdb keeps in-frame clones, though not all of them. The table shows over 400,000 clones, with around 85% occurring only once. Sample: peripheral blood. Receptors originate from a human donor in a cohort sampled during active COVID-19. The conserved cysteine and the conserved F or W are not part of the CDR3 here.

J gene: TRBJ1-2
V gene: TRBV4-1
CDR3 protein: ASSQPRGVGGYGYT

J gene: TRBJ2-7
V gene: TRBV5-4
CDR3 protein: ASSLDPGEYEQY

J gene: TRBJ1-5
V gene: TRBV7-2
CDR3 protein: ASSQQGSNQPQH

J gene: TRBJ1-3
V gene: TRBV25-1
CDR3 protein: ASSNGQGAGGNTIY

J gene: TRBJ1-1
V gene: TRBV5-1
CDR3 protein: ASSLRTGGSPEAF

J gene: TRBJ1-2
V gene: TRBV10-2
CDR3 protein: ASPPGSPGEIQVNYGYT

J gene: TRBJ2-3
V gene: TRBV19
CDR3 protein: ASSIQKTGGDTQY

J gene: TRBJ2-7
V gene: TRBV5-4
CDR3 protein: ASSLRGAGEQY

J gene: TRBJ2-2
V gene: TRBV6-5
CDR3 protein: ASRGTRANTGELF

J gene: TRBJ1-1
V gene: TRBV7-2
CDR3 protein: ASRKTTGGHTEAF

J gene: TRBJ2-7
V gene: TRBV29-1
CDR3 protein: SVAFQNSYEQY

J gene: TRBJ2-2
V gene: TRBV7-8
CDR3 protein: ASSLEGVRPGELF

J gene: TRBJ1-2
V gene: TRBV20-1
CDR3 protein: SASIGGGGYT

J gene: TRBJ1-1
V gene: TRBV5-6
CDR3 protein: ASSPAGANTEAF

J gene: TRBJ2-3
V gene: TRBV19
CDR3 protein: ASSIEGGQGQY

J gene: TRBJ2-7
V gene: TRBV7-8
CDR3 protein: ASSLGVGSGGYEQY

J gene: TRBJ1-1
V gene: TRBV18
CDR3 protein: ASSPKRFGTGPTEAF

J gene: TRBJ2-7
V gene: TRBV28
CDR3 protein: ASISRKGSDKLLDYEQY

J gene: TRBJ1-5
V gene: TRBV6-2/TRBV6-3
CDR3 protein: ASSYWDLGQPQH

J gene: TRBJ2-7
V gene: TRBV5-8
CDR3 protein: ASSHRTVHYEQY

J gene: TRBJ1-1
V gene: TRBV5-5
CDR3 protein: ASSAGGMNTEAF

J gene: TRBJ1-5
V gene: TRBV5-3
CDR3 protein: ARSLAGIGQPQH

J gene: TRBJ2-2
V gene: TRBV7-3
CDR3 protein: ASSLNRELNTGELF

J gene: TRBJ2-2
V gene: TRBV4-3
CDR3 protein: ASSQVAGRNTGELF

J gene: TRBJ2-4
V gene: TRBV7-8
CDR3 protein: ASSPSQGTNSIQY

J gene: TRBJ2-3
V gene: TRBV4-3
CDR3 protein: ASSLTTDTQY

J gene: TRBJ1-2
V gene: TRBV30
CDR3 protein: AWGIYRGGYT

J gene: TRBJ2-7
V gene: TRBV5-6
CDR3 protein: ASRLPGQGDEQY

J gene: TRBJ2-5
V gene: TRBV6-5
CDR3 protein: ASSLRTAETQY

J gene: TRBJ2-5
V gene: TRBV30
CDR3 protein: AWSVMAGGETQY

J gene: TRBJ1-6
V gene: TRBV4-3
CDR3 protein: ASRLGQSYSPLH

J gene: TRBJ2-2
V gene: TRBV9
CDR3 protein: ASGHRDTGELF